Described below is a single T cell receptor beta chain sequence and its context. What this receptor recognizes is not known. Base qualities were left out, and no much larger clone turns up one base away. The CDR3 contains 17 residues, cysteine and phenylalanine counted. Only the CDR3 DNA stays, 51 bases, in frame from base 1. CDR1 is given as MNHEY and CDR2 as SMNVEV, both from the germline V gene (reference sequence). V and J are truncated by 5 bases and 4 bases respectively, leaving an intervening sequence of 18 bases. TCRbeta CDR3 regions were amplified from genomic DNA using the immunoSEQ Assay, a bias-controlled multiplex PCR. The original methods were these. The number of nucleated cells in each sample was estimated by amplification of reference gene primers within the assay. Sequence reads were collapsed and filtered to measure the absolute abundance of every unique TCRbeta CDR3 rearrangement. Productive Simpson clonality was computed per sample as the square root of Simpson's diversity index over productive rearrangements. Entries here come from immuneACCESS through TCRdb and include only in-frame sequences with V and J called. Some clones fail to appear in such tables; in the studies checked, an unresolved V gene covers under half of the shortfall, and the cause of the remainder is unknown. The DNA was the basis for D and trimming; V, J and clone size are from that table. This sample comprises roughly 300,000 clones, roughly 86% of them detected only once. The ten largest clones add up to about 1.7% of the sample.

This sample was included in a study of blood T cell repertoires in COVID-19 (TCRdb year 2020). Study-wide context: Samples from collaborators originated in the United States, Italy and Spain and spanned both the acute and convalescent phases of COVID-19. The prospective study material was composed of cDNA or gDNA derived from T cells, B-cell-depleted T cells, or PBMCs. Deeply sampled blood TCRbeta repertoires from subjects exposed to, actively infected with, or recovered from COVID-19 were included in the dataset. The repertoires were released in a freely available public database intended as a resource for research on the immune response to SARS-CoV-2. Samples came from the ongoing ImmuneRACE study (first 160 participants) plus 1,254 subjects from 6 global collaborators. A de-identified subject ID, COVID-19 status, age in years and sex were almost always included in the sample metadata. Where HLA class I and class II types were available, the types were taken from metadata supplied by the sample provider, not from assay-based typing. What the work shows at the level of the full study, not this receptor alone: How much clinical and demographic metadata was included differed by source and by participant, and the metadata was provided uncurated.

Collaborating institutions collected whole blood in K2EDTA tubes following their own protocols. For TCRbeta analysis, collaborator samples were shipped as frozen whole blood, as isolated PBMCs, or as DNA extracted from either sample type. The receptor comes from a woman aged 45-60 years with acute or convalescent COVID-19. Recombination linked TRBV27 to TRBJ1-6; the D gene is possibly TRBD1, with 6 bases matching. The sample taken for sequencing was peripheral blood. The sequence in DNA is TGTGCCAGCAGTCGATCCAGAGGACAGCTTTATAATTCACCCCTCCACTTT. This gives the protein CASSRSRGQLYNSPLHF.